This T cell receptor beta chain was recovered during a study of human T cells and chemical hapten exposure. At the level of the study: Patients were given diphenylcyclopropenone on the scalp weekly across the approximately 22-week study. 0.01% DPC was applied to the upper back in patch tests, which were read at 6 days.

Regarding time point: patch test 1, 2 weeks after DPC sensitization. Treatment: therapeutic diphenylcyclopropenone sensitization with weekly scalp DPC. MiXCR, applied by TCRdb to the RACE reads, yields one record per CDR3 protein. The sample includes under 200,000 distinct CDR3 sequences, roughly 15% seen only once; the top ten take around 1.7%. CDR3 length: 13 amino acids. V dropped 8 bases and J dropped 3; count of bases not matched to a gene: 1. In its sample, this clonotype was seen a few times. The clonotype was recovered from a woman aged 30 to 39 with alopecia areata. Some clones in this sample may be carry-over from other donors' samples. The source was whole blood, collected in connection with sensitization to the hapten diphenylcyclopropenone (DPC). The chain joins TRBV12-3 or TRBV12-4 to TRBJ2-1; 10 nucleotides align to TRBD1. The CDR3 DNA sequence: TGTGCCAGCTGGGACAGGGGCTACAATGAGCAGTTCTTC. Its translation is CASWDRGYNEQFF.